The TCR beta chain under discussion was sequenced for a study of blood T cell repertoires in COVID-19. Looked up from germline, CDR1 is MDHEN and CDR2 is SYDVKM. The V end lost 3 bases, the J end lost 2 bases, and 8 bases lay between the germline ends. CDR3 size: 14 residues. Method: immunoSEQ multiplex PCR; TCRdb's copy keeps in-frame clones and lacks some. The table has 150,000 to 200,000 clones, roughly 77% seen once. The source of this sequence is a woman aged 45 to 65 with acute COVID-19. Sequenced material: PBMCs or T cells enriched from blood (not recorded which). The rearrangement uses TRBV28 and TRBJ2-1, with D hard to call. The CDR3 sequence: CASSLSQAYNEQFF. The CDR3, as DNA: TGTGCCAGCAGTTTGAGTCAAGCCTACAATGAGCAGTTCTTC.